The 24 T cell receptor beta chains below all came from one sample that was sequenced in a study of tumor and adjacent non-tumor tissue in lung cancer. Three rounds of nested PCR, following a modified ARM-PCR protocol, produced the TCRbeta library. TCRdb reanalysed the multiplex PCR reads using MiXCR and keeps one entry per CDR3 protein. In the table there are some 97,000 distinct CDR3 sequences, about 62% of which are singletons. The template was RNA from unsorted bulk tissue. This non-tumor lung sample came from over 3 cm beyond the tumor edge. The sample consisted of distant non-tumor lung tissue. The receptors shown here come from a man aged 25 to 45 with non-small cell lung cancer.

For this clonotype: No conserved phenylalanine or tryptophan is present at the end of the CDR3, so a read error is the likely explanation. It is unclear where the CDR3 begins or ends on the DNA, so no DNA is shown, and the CDR3 is as TCRdb lists it. The J gene is TRBJ2-7, the V gene TRBV20-1. CDR1 and CDR2 from the germline V gene are DFQATT and SNEGSKA (reference sequence). Including both end residues, the CDR3 is 13 amino acids long. This CDR3 is CSARARSFYERYL.

For this clonotype: A read error may be the cause here, since a much bigger clone is one base away. The chain recombines TRBV12-3 or TRBV12-4 with TRBJ1-3; no clear D gene. The CDR3 covers 15 residues. The CDR3 reads CASSKTANSANTIYF. The CDR3 DNA reads as TGTGCCAGCAGCAAAACAGCCAACTCTGCAAACACCATATATTTT.

This clonotype was detected a few times. V gene TRBV20-1 combines with J gene TRBJ1-1; 7 nucleotides align to TRBD1. V gave up 6 bases and J gave up 3 bases; unmatched junction bases: 10. Germline-derived CDR1 and CDR2 are DFQATT and SNEGSKA (reference sequence). CDR3 length: 14 amino acids. CDR3 residues: CSALRQGGDTEAFF. CDR3 nucleotides: TGCAGTGCCTTAAGACAGGGCGGGGACACTGAAGCTTTCTTT.

The CDR3 protein is CASRRLDSLLVDGYTF. DNA for the CDR3: TGTGCCAGCAGACGTTTGGACAGTTTGCTTGTCGATGGCTACACCTTC. The gene calls are TRBV5-4 and TRBJ1-2; D may be TRBD1 (6 bases). The V gene's germline CDR1 is SGHNT and CDR2 YYREEE (reference sequence). V was clipped by 5 bases and J by 6 bases, with 23 bases between them. This CDR3 is 16 amino acids long.

J is TRBJ2-7 and V is TRBV29-1, with 8 bases matching TRBD1. The germline V gene has CDR1 SQVTM and CDR2 ANQGSEA. The CDR3 is 12 residues long. V lost 8 bases, J lost 8 bases, and 11 bases stayed unmatched. The CDR3 protein is CSYRQGKNKQYF. CDR3 DNA: TGCAGCTATCGACAGGGGAAGAACAAGCAGTACTTC.

J is TRBJ1-2 and V is TRBV24-1, with D perhaps TRBD1 (5 bases). This CDR3 has 13 residues. Germline-derived CDR1 and CDR2 are KGHDR and SFDVKD. The V gene lost 4 bases and the J gene lost 4 bases, with 9 bases spanning the gap. CDR3 residues: CATSDPRGYGYTF. The CDR3 DNA follows: TGTGCCACCAGTGACCCAAGGGGCTATGGCTACACCTTC.

The table lists this clonotype with a few counts. A single base separates this from a much larger clone, so it may be a read error. The V gene is TRBV20-1, the J gene TRBJ2-1, with 12 bases aligning to TRBD2. CDR3 length: 16 residues. Per the germline V gene, CDR1 is DFQATT and CDR2 is SNEGSKA (reference sequence). Germline trimming cut 8 bases from V and 2 bases from J; bases unmatched to any gene: 10. CDR3 coding DNA: TGCAGTACTTCGACTAGCGGGAGACGGACCTACAATGAGCAGTTCTTC. This encodes CSTSTSGRRTYNEQFF.

For this clonotype: Possible read error: a much larger clone is one base away. V is TRBV12-3 or TRBV12-4 and J is TRBJ1-3; D is possibly TRBD1 (6 bases). This CDR3 is built from 14 residues. The CDR3 nucleotides are TGTGTCAGCAGATCTACAGGGTACGGAAACACCATATATTTT. Protein: CVSRSTGYGNTIYF.

J is TRBJ2-1 and V is TRBV6-1, with D tentatively TRBD2 (6 bases). CDR3 length: 14 residues. Germline lookup yields CDR1 MNHNS and CDR2 SASEGT. Trimming stripped 3 bases from V and 14 bases from J, with 20 bases between. Written as DNA, the CDR3 is TGTGCCAGCAGTGAGGGACGGGAGACCAAGGAGAAGTTCTTC. Translation gives CASSEGRETKEKFF.

The sample holds a few counts of this clonotype. This chain links TRBV4-1 with TRBJ2-2; no definite D call. Germline V gives CDR1 MGHRA, CDR2 YSYEKL. This CDR3 is 17 amino acids long. V was pared by 1 base and J by 1 base, with 13 bases between. The CDR3 region is CASSQVSWTRNTGELFF. As DNA, the CDR3 is TGCGCCAGCAGCCAAGTATCTTGGACGAGGAACACCGGGGAGCTGTTTTTT.

This clonotype was seen a few times. Sequence at one end of the junction differs from germline and may be a read error. This chain uses TRBV4-2 with TRBJ1-2, with D perhaps TRBD1 (5 bases). The V gene's germline CDR1 is LGHNA and CDR2 YNFKEQ. This CDR3 is 15 amino acids long. The CDR3 coding sequence is TGTGCCAGCGGCCAGGAAGTGGCAGGGCAATGCGACTACACCTTC. It specifies CASGQEVAGQCDYTF.

V and J are TRBV4-2 and TRBJ2-5; 9 bases map to TRBD1. The ends lost 1 base at V and 2 bases at J; junction bases unmatched: 5. This CDR3 spans 16 amino acids. CDR1 is LGHNA, CDR2 YNFKEQ, per germline. In nucleotides, the CDR3 is TGTGCCAGCAGCCAAGGACAGGGGGTCAGTCAAGAGACCCAGTACTTC. Its protein is CASSQGQGVSQETQYF.

The rearrangement uses TRBV4-3 and TRBJ1-6, with D tentatively TRBD1 (5 bases). CDR1 LGHNA and CDR2 YSLEER come from the germline V gene. The CDR3 runs to 15 residues. The V and J ends lost 2 bases and 10 bases respectively, with 15 bases between them. The CDR3 is CASSQRYRYGSPLHF. CDR3 bases: TGCGCCAGCAGCCAACGCTACAGGTATGGATCACCCCTCCACTTT.

Only a few counts were recorded for this clonotype. This clone may be a read error of a much larger clone one base away. V usage is TRBV20-1 and J usage is TRBJ2-6; D uncertain. The germline CDR1 and CDR2 sequences are DFQATT and SNEGSKA (reference sequence). The CDR3 extends over 15 amino acids. CDR3: CGARDETSGANVLTF. As DNA, the CDR3 is TGCGGTGCTAGAGATGAGACTTCTGGGGCCAACGTCCTGACTTTC.

The chain employs TRBV29-1 and TRBJ1-1; D not certain. This CDR3 is 13 amino acids long. V was shortened by 1 base and J by 7 bases, with 13 bases between the two germline ends. Germline-derived CDR1 and CDR2 are SQVTM and ANQGSEA. The CDR3: CSVEGGESIEAFF. The CDR3, as DNA: TGCAGCGTTGAAGGGGGTGAGAGCATTGAAGCTTTCTTT.

The chain links TRBV11-2 to TRBJ2-1, with D hard to call. The V gene lost 8 bases and the J gene lost 4 bases, with 12 bases spanning the gap. CDR3 length: 13 amino acids. Per germline, CDR1 SGHAT and CDR2 FQNNGV. The CDR3 loop is CASDRDGYNEQFF. CDR3 in DNA: TGTGCCAGCGACCGTGACGGTTACAATGAGCAGTTCTTC.

This clonotype was detected a few times. The genes are TRBV5-4 and TRBJ2-3; the match to TRBD2 covers 12 bases. The CDR3 contains 15 residues. Germline V lookup: CDR1 SGHNT, CDR2 YYREEE (reference sequence). Germline trimming cut 1 base from V and 6 bases from J; bases unmatched to any gene: 3. CDR3 loop: CASSLLAGGYDTQYF. In nucleotides, the CDR3 is TGTGCCAGCAGCTTGCTAGCGGGAGGGTATGATACGCAGTATTTT.

This clonotype was found many times. The CDR3 protein is CSASKGRNQPQHF. DNA of the CDR3: TGCAGTGCTAGCAAGGGACGCAATCAGCCCCAGCATTTT. The J gene is TRBJ1-5, the V gene TRBV20-1; tentative D call: TRBD1 (5 bases). From germline, CDR1 is DFQATT and CDR2 SNEGSKA (reference sequence). The CDR3 runs 13 residues. With 3 bases removed from V and 2 bases from J, the gap between germline ends came to 8 bases.

This clonotype has ten or more counts. The V gene is TRBV20-1, the J gene TRBJ2-5, with D perhaps TRBD1 or TRBD2 (5 bases each). V gave up 8 bases and J gave up 9 bases, with 19 bases separating them. The CDR3 covers 12 residues. Germline V gene sequence: CDR1 DFQATT, CDR2 SNEGSKA (reference sequence). The CDR3 sequence: CSIFRVRGAQYF. CDR3 coding DNA: TGCAGTATCTTCAGGGTTAGAGGGGCCCAGTACTTC.

As regards this clonotype: This CDR3 is missing its conserved last phenylalanine or tryptophan, likely due to a read error. This chain joins TRBV11-3 and TRBJ2-5; 9 bases match TRBD1. CDR3 length: 14 amino acids. Per germline, CDR1 SGHNT and CDR2 YENEEA. CDR3 region: CAGTGQGSREIQYL. CDR3 bases: TGTGCCGGCACCGGACAGGGGTCGAGAGAGATCCAGTACCTC.

In the case of this clonotype: An end of the junction does not agree with germline; a read error may underlie this. The gene calls are TRBV7-9 and TRBJ1-3, with unresolved D. CDR1 is SEHNR, CDR2 FQNEAQ, per germline (reference sequence). This CDR3 region has 16 residues. The CDR3, as DNA: TGTGCCAGCAACTTAGACACACGACACTCTGGAAACACCATATATTTT. Its translation is CASNLDTRHSGNTIYF.

This clonotype was seen many times. The V gene is TRBV4-2, the J gene TRBJ1-6; D is ambiguous. Germline V gene lookup returns CDR1 LGHNA and CDR2 YNFKEQ. The CDR3 spans 16 residues. V lost 1 base, J lost 1 base, and 8 bases lay in between. The DNA for the CDR3 is TGTGCCAGCAGCCAAGCTAGCAGGTCCTATAATTCACCCCTCCACTTT. Translated: CASSQASRSYNSPLHF.

This clonotype was detected a few times. A much larger clone differs by one base, so this may be a read error. The rearrangement uses TRBV5-6 and TRBJ2-7, with D possibly being TRBD2 (6 bases). The CDR3 is 13 residues long. Germline V gives CDR1 SGHDT, CDR2 YYEEEE. V lost 4 bases and J lost 3, with 11 bases in between. The CDR3 nucleotides read TGTGCCAGCAGCCCGAATAGCGGCTACGAGCAGTACTTC. Translated: CASSPNSGYEQYF.

The chain links TRBV20-1 to TRBJ1-1; D is ambiguous. This CDR3 region has 11 residues. Per the germline V gene, CDR1 is DFQATT and CDR2 is SNEGSKA (reference sequence). CDR3 bases: TGCAATGATCCCCTTTTCATTGAAGCTTTCTTT. Amino acids: CNDPLFIEAFF.